The 20 T cell receptor beta chains in this list originate from one sample, sequenced in a study of blood T cell repertoires in COVID-19. Assay used: immunoSEQ multiplex PCR; TCRdb lists only in-frame clones, some missing. This table has around 300,000 clones, 85% appearing once. Specimen: PBMCs or T cells enriched from blood (not recorded which). The receptors shown here come from a woman aged 45-65 years who had recovered from COVID-19.

V and J are TRBV4-2 and TRBJ2-4, with TRBD2 matching over 10 bases. J gave up 3 bases and V 3 bases, and 5 bases lay outside the gene matches. The V gene's germline CDR1 is LGHNA and CDR2 YNFKEQ. The CDR3 loop spans 16 amino acids. The CDR3 protein is CASSHLAGEGKNIQYF. CDR3 DNA: TGTGCCAGCAGCCACCTAGCGGGAGAAGGCAAAAACATTCAGTACTTC.

V usage is TRBV6-5 and J usage is TRBJ1-4; 10 nucleotides align to TRBD1. This CDR3 has 14 residues. The V segment lost 8 bases and the J segment 6 bases; nucleotides outside the gene matches: 6. Germline V CDR1 and CDR2: MNHEY, SVGAGI. In DNA, the CDR3 is TGTGCCAGCGGACCGGGACAGGGGCATGAAAAACTGTTTTTT. This translates into CASGPGQGHEKLFF.

V gene TRBV30 combines with J gene TRBJ1-2; D gene unclear. The CDR3 loop spans 12 amino acids. CDR1 is GTSNPN and CDR2 is SVGIG in the germline V gene (reference sequence). V dropped 0 bases and J dropped 3 bases, with 5 bases sitting between them. The CDR3 DNA sequence: TGTGCCTGGAGTGTACGAGACTATGGCTACACCTTC. Translating it yields CAWSVRDYGYTF. The whole variable domain, remainder taken from reference TRBV30 and TRBJ1-2, is SQTIHQWPATLVQPVGSPLSLECTVEGTSNPNLYWYRQAAGRGLQLLFYSVGIGQISSEVPQNLSASRPQDRQFILSSKKLLLSDSGFYLCAWSVRDYGYTFGSGTRLTVV.

This clone was counted between two and nine times. The J gene is TRBJ1-1, the V gene TRBV2, with D possibly being TRBD1 (6 bases). The V end was cut by 7 bases, the J end by 0 bases, with 15 bases between. Germline values: CDR1 SNHLY, CDR2 FYNNEI. The CDR3 is made up of 15 amino acids. The CDR3 region has the DNA TGTGCCAGCATCAAAGCGGACAGTCTGAACACTGAAGCTTTCTTT. Protein sequence: CASIKADSLNTEAFF.

A few counts support this clone. The J gene is TRBJ2-5, the V gene TRBV27, with 12 bases aligning to TRBD2. Per germline, CDR1 MNHEY and CDR2 SMNVEV (reference sequence). The ends lost 6 bases at V and 4 bases at J; junction bases unmatched: 9. The CDR3 is 16 residues long. CDR3 sequence: CASRASGGAKSETQYF. The DNA of the CDR3 is TGTGCCAGCAGGGCTAGCGGGGGGGCAAAGTCAGAGACCCAGTACTTC.

The gene calls are TRBV11-3 and TRBJ1-1; the D is unclear. The CDR3 runs to 13 residues. From germline, CDR1 is SGHNT and CDR2 YENEEA. V dropped 0 bases and J dropped 4 bases, with 6 bases sitting between them. The CDR3 spells CASSLDPSTEAFF. The CDR3 region has the DNA TGTGCCAGCAGCTTAGATCCTAGCACTGAAGCTTTCTTT.

This clone was detected once. The chain has TRBV2 and TRBJ1-5; D is possibly TRBD1 (6 bases). This CDR3 is built from 15 residues. Per the germline V gene, CDR1 is SNHLY and CDR2 is FYNNEI. Trimming removed 7 bases from V and 0 bases from J, with 13 bases in between. The DNA for the CDR3 is TGTGCCAGCATGGACAGTCAATATAGCAATCAGCCCCAGCATTTT. Translating it yields CASMDSQYSNQPQHF.

The J gene is TRBJ2-7, the V gene TRBV2; 8 bases are shared with TRBD1. From germline, CDR1 is SNHLY and CDR2 FYNNEI. V dropped 2 bases and J dropped 3; count of bases not matched to a gene: 15. The CDR3 loop spans 18 amino acids. CDR3 region: CASSELGHGQGHYYEQYF. CDR3 in DNA: TGTGCCAGCAGTGAACTTGGACACGGACAGGGTCATTACTACGAGCAGTACTTC.

The chain has TRBV28 and TRBJ1-6; tentatively, D is TRBD1 (6 bases). Trimming took 8 bases from V and 7 from J, leaving 12 bases between them. The germline CDR1 and CDR2 sequences are MDHEN and SYDVKM. This CDR3 has 13 amino acids. CDR3 sequence (DNA): TGTGCCAGCCGGGACACCAACAATTCACCCCTCCACTTT. Translation: CASRDTNNSPLHF.

This clone occurred a few times. This rearrangement joins TRBV6-4 to TRBJ2-2, with D possibly matching TRBD2 (6 bases). Germline CDR1 and CDR2: MRHNA and SNTAGT. V was shortened by 4 bases and J by 7 bases, with 10 bases between the two germline ends. The CDR3 is 13 residues long. The DNA of the CDR3 is TGTGCCAGCAGTGTAGCGGATAACGGGGAGCTGTTTTTT. It translates to CASSVADNGELFF.

This clone appeared a single time. The CDR3 loop reads CASSPLANGAYEQYF. CDR3 DNA: TGTGCCAGCAGCCCGTTAGCTAACGGTGCCTACGAGCAGTACTTC. This chain joins TRBV7-8 and TRBJ2-7; D not resolved. The V and J ends lost 5 bases and 2 bases respectively, with 16 bases between them. Looked up from germline, CDR1 is SGHVS and CDR2 is FQNEAQ. This CDR3 comprises 15 residues.

This chain uses TRBV29-1 with TRBJ2-3; 8 bases map to TRBD2. Germline V gene data show CDR1 as SQVTM and CDR2 as ANQGSEA. The CDR3 covers 15 residues. V lost 3 bases to trimming and J lost 2 bases; unmatched junction nucleotides: 7. CDR3 bases: TGCAGCGTTGAGGGTGGCGGGGGGACCACAGATACGCAGTATTTT. Translating it yields CSVEGGGGTTDTQYF.

This chain connects TRBV9 to TRBJ2-3; 7 bases map to TRBD1. This CDR3 has 15 amino acids. The V and J ends lost 0 bases and 5 bases, in that order; junction bases with no gene match: 6. CDR1 is SGDLS, CDR2 YYNGEE, per germline. CDR3 in DNA: TGTGCCAGCAGCGTAGGCGACAGGGATTTAGATACGCAGTATTTT. It specifies CASSVGDRDLDTQYF.

This chain uses TRBV4-1 with TRBJ1-5; D gene uncertain. Germline V gene data show CDR1 as MGHRA and CDR2 as YSYEKL. Trimming removed 1 base at V and 1 base at J, with 8 bases between. The CDR3 contains 15 residues. In DNA form, the CDR3 reads TGCGCCAGCAGCCAAGCCGACACCAGCAATCAGCCCCAGCATTTT. Translating it yields CASSQADTSNQPQHF.

V and J are TRBV5-1 and TRBJ2-1; 12 bases match TRBD2. The CDR3 has 16 amino acids. J lost 4 bases, V lost 4 bases, and 6 bases had no gene match. The germline CDR1 and CDR2 sequences are SGHRS and YFSETQ. CDR3 protein: CASSVSSGGVYNEQFF. CDR3 in DNA: TGCGCCAGCAGCGTCTCTAGCGGGGGGGTTTACAATGAGCAGTTCTTC.

The rearrangement links TRBV15 to TRBJ1-2; D call uncertain. This CDR3 has 15 amino acids. Germline V gene sequence: CDR1 LNHNV, CDR2 YYDKDF (reference sequence). V was shortened by 4 bases and J by 4 bases, with 16 bases between the two germline ends. The CDR3 nucleotides are TGTGCCACCAGCATATCTGTGCGAGCGGGCTATGGCTACACCTTC. As protein: CATSISVRAGYGYTF.

The chain couples TRBV19 to TRBJ2-3; TRBD1 aligns across 7 bases. Trimming removed 5 bases from V and 0 bases from J; junction bases left unmatched: 2. This CDR3 region has 14 residues. Germline-derived CDR1 and CDR2 are LNHDA and SQIVND (reference sequence). The CDR3 bases are TGTGCCAGTAGTGACAGGGTAAGCACAGATACGCAGTATTTT. This sequence encodes CASSDRVSTDTQYF.

The V gene is TRBV9, the J gene TRBJ2-1; 7 bases match TRBD1. CDR1 and CDR2 (germline): SGDLS, YYNGEE. The CDR3 has 15 residues. V lost 2 bases to trimming and J lost 2 bases; unmatched junction nucleotides: 4. The CDR3 DNA sequence: TGTGCCAGCAGCGTCGGACAGGTCCCCTACAATGAGCAGTTCTTC. As protein: CASSVGQVPYNEQFF.

This clone was counted a single time. V usage is TRBV18 and J usage is TRBJ1-2; a weak D match, TRBD1 (5 bases). This CDR3 is 14 amino acids long. Germline V lookup: CDR1 KGHSH, CDR2 LQKENI. V shed 6 bases and J shed 5 bases, with 16 bases lying between them. CDR3 nucleotides: TGTGCCAGCTCCCCTCTGGGGGGTACATATGGCTACACCTTC. This encodes CASSPLGGTYGYTF.

This sequence joins TRBV12-3 or TRBV12-4 and TRBJ1-4; no reliable D call. The V end was cut by 6 bases, the J end by 7 bases, with 9 bases between. The CDR3 is 12 residues long. DNA of the CDR3: TGTGCCAGCAGAGGGCGGGGTGAAAAACTGTTTTTT. The encoded protein is CASRGRGEKLFF.